This T cell receptor beta chain stems from a study of cytomegalovirus exposure and HLA in healthy donors (dated by TCRdb to between 2016 and 2019). For context, the study as a whole: According to an earlier analysis of several hundred of the donors, 150 million to 200 million T cells yielded roughly 100 million unique TCR beta sequences and roughly 280 Gb of sequence data. An early release covering 550 to 700 HLA-typed donors comprised approximately 290 gigabases of sequencing data and roughly 86 million unique TCR sequences. A separate validation cohort of more than 100 different subjects was used in addition to the roughly 700-subject first cohort. The study used immunosequencing to profile the T cell repertoires of approximately 650 subjects and linked those repertoires to cytomegalovirus serostatus. To predict cytomegalovirus infection status, the study brought together high-throughput TCR immunosequencing, statistical association of individual TCRs with disease status, and machine learning. Among about 400 genotyped donors of the cohort, an average of about 240,000 unique TCR beta nucleotide sequences was sequenced per donor, of which about 18% were non-productive. An earlier analysis of approximately 640 of the donors applied high-throughput TCR beta sequencing to assess whether each TCR beta V gene segment acted as functional or pseudogenic. Because of strong linkage in the cohort, roughly five DR-DQ haplotypes were treated as single units for association and clustering. Among the roughly 430 genotyped donors, about 83% belonged to the genetic ancestry cluster associated with self-reported Caucasian donors. Rather than using new phenotypic data, the later analysis identified candidate immune exposures from TCR beta sequences and from how often those sequences occurred across donors. The number of donors typed differed by locus, with roughly 629-640 for A, B, C, DRB1 and DQB1, approximately 500 for DQA1, 600 to 610 for DPA1, and under 490 for DPB1. In a later analysis, previously published TCR beta repertoires from hundreds of donors were re-analyzed and high-resolution HLA genotyping was added so that TCR occurrence patterns could be studied. All discovery cohort repertoires had been generated on a single sequencing platform. Donor age, sex, ethnicity and CMV serostatus were collected together with the repertoire data. In a later genetic analysis, genome-wide SNP genotypes for about 60% of the 666 donors were used, and that subset was treated as a discovery cohort. Both class I and class II loci were covered by HLA typing, at four-digit resolution. The study was designed to test whether signatures of past pathogen exposure could be identified by cataloging public T cell receptors.

Of note for this clone: The antigen it recognizes is unknown. No base-level quality is on record; no much larger clone is a single base apart.

Results and caveats for the whole study, not just this receptor: In an earlier analysis of approximately 590 of the donors, most TCR beta V segments were observed in productive rearrangements about 90% or about 30% of the time, broadly matching IMGT annotations. In this cohort, only TCR beta chains were sequenced, and detectable features were limited by the absence of alpha or paired-chain data. In a later analysis, several top co-occurrence clusters were reported to appear linked to parvovirus B19, influenza, CMV and Epstein-Barr virus. In a later analysis, most CMV-associated TCR beta chains were found to appear HLA-restricted, with HLA associations seemingly driven largely by CMV exposure. Most TCR sequences were seen in very few donors, while some public TCRs were found in many individuals. V-gene and J-gene trimming of TCR beta chains was associated with a missense DCLRE1C variant in a later genetic analysis, and the association was replicated in an independent cohort. In a later analysis, the rate of TCR association differed among HLA loci, with DRB1 alleles having the most associated TCRs and HLA-C alleles having the fewest. In a later analysis, more than 15,000 TCR beta sequences were associated with specific HLA alleles at a false discovery rate of 0.05. Because HLA typing was unavailable for some donors at each locus, only the typed subset was used in association tests. In both the original and validation cohorts, the classifier was reported to diagnose cytomegalovirus status with high specificity and sensitivity. Correlated functional status among segregating V segments might reflect linkage disequilibrium, but an unknown experimental factor could not be ruled out. A group of highly shared sequence variants was considered likely to be a technical artifact of the sequencing pipeline. CMV serostatus was the only immune exposure information available for the cohort. Because counts were too low, 15 to 20 rarely observed V segments, including chromosome 9 orphons, were excluded from the earlier analysis of 500 to 700 of the donors. Compared with the approximately 720-donor mean, donors in an Asian-associated ancestry cluster had fewer N-insertions in productive TCRs, according to a later genetic analysis. Roughly uniform sequencing depth across donors was assumed in presence/absence analyses, although this assumption may not hold. The authors suggested that the approach could potentially be extended to other disease states and immunological phenotypes. A further reported finding was that TCR beta sequences accurately predicted the HLA-A and HLA-B alleles for most subjects in the first cohort. In a later analysis, HLA-associated TCR beta chains were found to be more clonally expanded and to have lower generation probabilities than equally common non-associated chains. The study listed around 160 TCR beta chains as associated with cytomegalovirus. In vitro tests confirmed that a few of the cytomegalovirus-associated TCR beta chains recognize cytomegalovirus antigens. Assigning TCR associations to individual alleles was difficult when HLA alleles, especially DR and DQ, strongly co-occurred. Some IMGT-functional V segments, including TRBV6-2 and TRBV6-3, could not be told apart with the 87-base-pair reads, so those segments were excluded.

The cohort was made up of approximately 670 healthy bone marrow donors. At the time of sampling, all cohort members were nominally healthy, though unrecorded immune exposures were likely present. The donor was CMV seronegative and belonged to the group of several hundred seronegative cohort members. Each donor provided a peripheral blood sample, and peripheral blood mononuclear cells were used for TCR beta sequencing. The Qiagen DNeasy Blood Extraction Kit was used to extract genomic DNA from the blood cell samples. Libraries were constructed by the immunoSEQ multiplex PCR assay. For the multiplex PCR, a mixture combining 60 forward primers for TCR Vbeta segments and 13 reverse primers for TCR Jbeta segments was used. The CDR3 region of rearranged TCR beta genes was amplified from genomic DNA by a multiplex PCR assay. The amplified TCR beta libraries were sequenced on the Illumina HiSeq System as 87-base-pair reads. The source study handled its data this way. A later analysis tallied about 77 million unique TCR beta chains across the 640 or so repertoires, and roughly 11 million of those chains were shared by two or more donors. A nearest-neighbor algorithm error-corrected the raw reads and collapsed the reads into unique sequences, merging closely related sequences to remove PCR and sequencing errors. To assign V, D and J gene segments, CDR3 sequences were aligned to IMGT reference sequences. For a sequence to be retained, a match of at least six nucleotides to both a V gene segment and a J gene segment was required. Rearrangements were called productive when the CDR3 lacked stop codons and stayed in frame with V and J; all others were non-productive. Following IMGT convention, CDR3 was defined as the stretch from the second conserved V-encoded cysteine up to the conserved J-encoded phenylalanine. The earlier analysis of about 530 of the donors excluded any sequence lacking an unambiguous match to a single V gene segment. An earlier analysis of 550 to 650 of the donors classified V segments as functional when productive rearrangements were above 56.7% and as segregating when the standard deviation between donors was above 5%. A statistical classification framework was developed to diagnose cytomegalovirus status using the catalog of TCR beta chain sequences. A later analysis assigned V and J genes by comparing TCR nucleotide sequences with IMGT/GENE-DB human TR gene sequences. In a later analysis, CDR3 sequences and most-parsimonious VDJ recombination scenarios were assigned using the TCRdist pipeline. A later analysis defined each TCR beta chain by its CDR3 amino acid sequence plus V-gene family, and excluded reads lacking a unique V-gene family. To address suspected cross-contamination and a sequencing artifact, a later analysis removed approximately 600 highly shared, low-generation-probability nucleotide sequences. For each public chain, a later analysis derived a clonal expansion index from normalized ranks of inferred template counts within each repertoire. In a later analysis, generation probabilities were computed using a VDJ recombination model fitted to out-of-frame rearrangements, and the results were checked against IGoR. Hypergeometric tests were used in a later analysis to score TCR-TCR, TCR-HLA and TCR-CMV co-occurrence, with a repertoire-size bias correction applied to the TCR pairs. To estimate false discovery rates, a later analysis permuted the HLA or CMV assignments 20 times. In a later analysis, co-occurring TCRs were grouped using DBSCAN, and TCRdist sequence similarity was added for clustering within HLA-allele-positive subsets. For co-occurrence clustering, repertoires with fewer than 30,000 or more than 120,000 public chains were excluded, along with four to six repertoires with anomalous nucleotide sharing. Drawn from immuneACCESS, this table holds only the in-frame rearrangements with V and J called that TCRdb kept. Clones are partly lost; checked studies trace under half to an unresolved V gene and leave the rest unexplained. From that table come the V and J calls and clone size; the DNA was used to work out D and trimming. A total of some 120,000 clones appear in this sample, 60% to 85% of them only once. 2% to 3% of the sample lies in the top ten.

The CDR3 sequence holds 15 residues, the cysteine and phenylalanine included. Only the CDR3 part of the read is kept: 45 bases, read in frame from the first base. Trimming removed 6 bases from V and 1 base from J; the gene matches leave 4 bases unexplained. CDR1 MNHEY and CDR2 SMNVEV were looked up in the germline V gene (reference sequence). This receptor was obtained from a female donor in good health and CMV-seronegative. This receptor chain uses TRBV27 and TRBJ2-7; TRBD2 fits 12 bases in the junction. Sequencing was carried out using PBMCs. Here the CDR3 is given as CASSRTSGGSYEQYF. The sequenced DNA: TGTGCCAGCAGCCGCACTAGCGGGGGGTCCTACGAGCAGTACTTC.